This T cell receptor (beta chain) stems from a study of control samples from healthy donors and cancer patients. The protocol was immunoSEQ multiplex PCR, while the TCRdb copy is restricted to in-frame clones and leaves out a portion. Among some 110,000 clones listed, around four fifths were seen once. Germline V gene data show CDR1 as SGHDT and CDR2 as YYEEEE. CDR3 length equals 15 residues. V was clipped by 0 bases and J by 3 bases, with 12 bases between them. The sequenced material came from blood. The sequence derives from a woman aged 45-65 years in good health. The chain has TRBV5-6 and TRBJ1-1; a weak D match, TRBD1 (6 bases). The DNA of the CDR3 is TGTGCCAGCAGCTTGGTACAGGGTGCTCACACTGAAGCTTTCTTT. As protein: CASSLVQGAHTEAFF.